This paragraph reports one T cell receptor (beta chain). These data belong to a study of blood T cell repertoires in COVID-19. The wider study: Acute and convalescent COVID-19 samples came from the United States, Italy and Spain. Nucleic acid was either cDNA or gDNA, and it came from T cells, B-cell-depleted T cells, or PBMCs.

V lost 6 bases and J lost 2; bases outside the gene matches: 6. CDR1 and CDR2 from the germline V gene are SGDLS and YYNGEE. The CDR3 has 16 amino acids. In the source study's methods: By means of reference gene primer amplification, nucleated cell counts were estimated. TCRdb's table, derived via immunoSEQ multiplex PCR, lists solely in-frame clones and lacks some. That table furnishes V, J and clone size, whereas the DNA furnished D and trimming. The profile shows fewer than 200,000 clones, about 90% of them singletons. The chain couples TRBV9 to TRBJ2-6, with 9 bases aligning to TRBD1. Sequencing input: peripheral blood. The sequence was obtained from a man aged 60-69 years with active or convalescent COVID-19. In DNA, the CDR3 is TGTGCCAGCACCGGGACAGGGTTCCCTGGGGCCAACGTCCTGACTTTC. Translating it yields CASTGTGFPGANVLTF.